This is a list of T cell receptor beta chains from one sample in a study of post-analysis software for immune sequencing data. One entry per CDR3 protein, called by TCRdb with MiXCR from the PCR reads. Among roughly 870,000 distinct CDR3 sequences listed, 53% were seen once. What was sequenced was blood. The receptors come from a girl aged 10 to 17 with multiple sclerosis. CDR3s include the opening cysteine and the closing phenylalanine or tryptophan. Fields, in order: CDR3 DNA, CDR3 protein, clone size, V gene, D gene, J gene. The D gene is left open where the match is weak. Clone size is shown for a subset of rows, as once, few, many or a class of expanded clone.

TGTGCCAGCAAACAGGCTACCTACGAGCAGTACTTC,CASKQATYEQYF,-,TRBV2,-,TRBJ2-7
TGCAGTGCTAGATCCGGGGGTTGGCAGCCCCAGCATTTT,CSARSGGWQPQHF,-,TRBV20-1,-,TRBJ1-5
TGCAGTGCTAGAGACCCCACCACAACAGATACGCAGTATTTT,CSARDPTTTDTQYF,-,TRBV20-1,-,TRBJ2-3
TGTGCCAGCAGCCGAAGACAGGGGATCGAGCAGTACTTC,CASSRRQGIEQYF,-,TRBV7-9,TRBD1,TRBJ2-7
TGTGCCAGCAGCCCCAGGACAGGGGGCTACCACAATGAGCAGTTCTTC,CASSPRTGGYHNEQFF,few,TRBV9,TRBD1,TRBJ2-1
TGTGCCACCAGCAGATGGACAGAGAACTACGAGCAGTACTTC,CATSRWTENYEQYF,-,TRBV15,-,TRBJ2-7
TGTGCCAGCAGCCTCTTTTGGAATGAGCAGTTCTTC,CASSLFWNEQFF,few,TRBV3-1,-,TRBJ2-1
TGCAGTGCTACGGACAAGAGCTCCTACGAGCAGTACTTC,CSATDKSSYEQYF,-,TRBV20-1,-,TRBJ2-7
TGTGCCAGCACCAAGGAGGGTTCCCCTCCCTTTGGCTACACCTTC,CASTKEGSPPFGYTF,-,TRBV12-3/TRBV12-4,-,TRBJ1-2
TGCAGCGTCTCCGACCGATACCCAGGGGATGGCTACACCTTC,CSVSDRYPGDGYTF,-,TRBV29-1,-,TRBJ1-2
TGCAGCGTTTATGACATGGGAGAAAAACTGTTTTTT,CSVYDMGEKLFF,-,TRBV29-1,-,TRBJ1-4
TGTGCCAGCAGCAATAGGGACCGACGAGGGACGCAGTATTTT,CASSNRDRRGTQYF,-,TRBV12-3/TRBV12-4,-,TRBJ2-3
TGCAGCGTTGCTGGGGCCGGGACCTACGAGCAGTACTTC,CSVAGAGTYEQYF,few,TRBV29-1,-,TRBJ2-7
TGCAGTGCTCCCCCGGCGGGGCTCAATCAGCCCCAGCATTTT,CSAPPAGLNQPQHF,-,TRBV20-1,-,TRBJ1-5
TGTGCCAGCAGCACGACAGGGGGAGGTGACTATGGCTACACCTTC,CASSTTGGGDYGYTF,-,TRBV7-9,TRBD1,TRBJ1-2
TGCAGCGGGGGACGTAGCAATGAGCAGTTCTTC,CSGGRSNEQFF,-,TRBV29-1,-,TRBJ2-1
TGTGCCAGCAGCATCCTGGACAGGGCGTCCACCTACGAGCAGTACTTC,CASSILDRASTYEQYF,-,TRBV7-3,TRBD1,TRBJ2-7
TGCAGCGTAAGGACTAGCGGAACCTACAATGAGCAGTTCTTC,CSVRTSGTYNEQFF,few,TRBV29-1,TRBD2,TRBJ2-1
TGCAGCATTGATTCGCGGGGGCGGCGGGAGACCCAGTACTTC,CSIDSRGRRETQYF,-,TRBV29-1,-,TRBJ2-5
TGCAGTGCTCCTATCTTGGGACAGCTCTCCTACGAGCAGTACTTC,CSAPILGQLSYEQYF,-,TRBV20-1,TRBD1,TRBJ2-7
TGTGCCAGCAGCTTAACTGCAAGTTTCAGGGACGAGCAGTACTTC,CASSLTASFRDEQYF,few,TRBV7-3,-,TRBJ2-7
TGTGCCAGCGGATTGGGACAGGCCAGAGAGACCCAGTACTTC,CASGLGQARETQYF,once,TRBV28,TRBD1,TRBJ2-5
TGTGCCAGCAGTTGGGACAGCTACGAGCAGTACTTC,CASSWDSYEQYF,many,TRBV5-1,TRBD1,TRBJ2-7
TGCAGCTCAAGGGGTCTGGCGAACACCGGGGAGCTGTTTTTT,CSSRGLANTGELFF,-,TRBV29-1,-,TRBJ2-2
TGTGCCAGCAGTCAGTCTGGGATTGCTATAGGCAAAAACATTCAGTACTTC,CASSQSGIAIGKNIQYF,few,TRBV6-6,-,TRBJ2-4
TGTGCCAGCAGTTACATCCAGGGAGGAGGCTACACCTTC,CASSYIQGGGYTF,-,TRBV6-5,-,TRBJ1-2
TGTGCCATCAGTGAGTCGGCGAGGGGGAGCTCCTATAATTCACCCCTCCACTTT,CAISESARGSSYNSPLHF,-,TRBV10-3,-,TRBJ1-6
TGCGCCAGCAGCTTTGGGACGGGGACTAGCGGGAGTGTGAGCCAAGAGACCCAGTACTTC,CASSFGTGTSGSVSQETQYF,-,TRBV5-1,TRBD2,TRBJ2-5
TGCAGTGCTTCAGGGGGACTTCTAGCGGGGGCCCTGGGGGAGACCCAGTACTTC,CSASGGLLAGALGETQYF,-,TRBV20-1,TRBD2,TRBJ2-5
TGTGCCAGCAGTTTTAGGGGACAGGCAACCTACGAGCAGTACTTC,CASSFRGQATYEQYF,-,TRBV12-3/TRBV12-4,TRBD1,TRBJ2-7
TGCAGTGCTGGGGGCCCCATGGGAGAGCAGTACTTC,CSAGGPMGEQYF,-,TRBV20-1,-,TRBJ2-7
TGTGCCAGCAGTTTCCCTATGGGACTAGCGGGAGCCTACGAGCAGTACTTC,CASSFPMGLAGAYEQYF,-,TRBV12-3/TRBV12-4,TRBD2,TRBJ2-7
TGTGCCAGCAGCGCCTTACTAGCGGGGGCATACAATGAGCAGTTCTTC,CASSALLAGAYNEQFF,few,TRBV9,TRBD2,TRBJ2-1
TGTGCCAGCTCACTTCCTTCGACAGGGAAAGGCTACACCTTC,CASSLPSTGKGYTF,few,TRBV18,TRBD1,TRBJ1-2
TGTGCCAGCAGTTTATTACGACTAGCGGGGGCTATCGAGCAGTACTTC,CASSLLRLAGAIEQYF,once,TRBV6-6,TRBD2,TRBJ2-7
TGTGCCAGCAGTTTCTACCCGGGGGGGTATAATTCACCCCTCCACTTT,CASSFYPGGYNSPLHF,few,TRBV12-3/TRBV12-4,-,TRBJ1-6
TGTGCCACCCGACAGACAGGGGGTGAGAAACAGTACTTC,CATRQTGGEKQYF,-,TRBV6-5,TRBD1,TRBJ2-5
TGTGCCAGCAGCTTGGCCGGGTACAGAGCTGGGGCCAACGTCCTGACTTTC,CASSLAGYRAGANVLTF,-,TRBV5-8,-,TRBJ2-6
TGCAGTGCTAGGCCCCTTGCTAGCGGCTACAATGAGCAGTTCTTC,CSARPLASGYNEQFF,once,TRBV20-1,TRBD2,TRBJ2-1
TGTGCCAGCAGCTTGGGACTAGCGGGAGGGCCTGCGACGAACTACAATGAGCAGTTCTTC,CASSLGLAGGPATNYNEQFF,few,TRBV7-6,TRBD2,TRBJ2-1
TGCAGCGTTGGGACAGGGACGTCCTACGAGCAGTACTTC,CSVGTGTSYEQYF,-,TRBV29-1,TRBD1,TRBJ2-7
TGTGCCAGCAGCGTAGTTCAGGCGCCTACCTACGAGCAGTACTTC,CASSVVQAPTYEQYF,-,TRBV9,-,TRBJ2-7
TGCGCCAGCAGCGCACGACAGGCTGGCGGATTATACAATGAGCAGTACTTC,CASSARQAGGLYNEQYF,-,TRBV5-1,-,TRBJ2-5
TGTGCCACCAGCAGAGAGGGGTCTCCGGTTTGGGCCGGGGAGCTGTTTTTT,CATSREGSPVWAGELFF,once,TRBV15,-,TRBJ2-2
TGCGCCAGCAGCCAAGTTTCCAGTATCTATGGCTACACCTTC,CASSQVSSIYGYTF,few,TRBV4-1,-,TRBJ1-2
TGTGCCAGCAGTTACTTGTCGGGACAGGGGTTAGAGACCCAGTACTTC,CASSYLSGQGLETQYF,-,TRBV6-5,TRBD1,TRBJ2-5